This T cell receptor beta chain was identified during a study of PD-1 blockade in classical Hodgkin lymphoma (TCRdb year 2020). Some background on the complete study: Nivolumab dosing was 3 mg/kg intravenously every 2 weeks, continuing until either disease progression or unacceptable toxicity. A peripheral blood immune signature of response to PD-1 blockade in classical Hodgkin lymphoma was defined using TCR beta sequencing and CyTOF.

Broad study findings and their caveats: Newly diagnosed patients were reported to have lower baseline TCR diversity than healthy donors, and relapsed/refractory patients were reported to have lower baseline TCR diversity still. The study was restricted to a single clinical trial cohort, and the causes of repertoire differences, possibly disease activity or prior therapy, were left undefined. Lower diversity was seen in patients whose nivolumab began less than 1 year after ASCT, and these patients were left out of later analyses so that immune reconstitution would not confound the results. Baseline diversity similar to that of newly diagnosed patients was observed in trial patients achieving complete response, whereas significantly lower diversity was observed in partial responders and progressors. A significant rise by C4D1 was seen in CD4+ but not CD8+ TCR diversity (p=0.0027 vs p=0.16), with the rise being most apparent in complete responders (p=0.02).

The Qiagen DNeasy kit was used to extract genomic DNA from unsorted PBMCs and from the negatively selected CD4+ and CD8+ fractions. Amplification of TCR beta CDR3 regions was done by immunoSEQ multiplex PCR with primers that anneal to V and J segments. A synthetic immune receptor repertoire was used to minimize amplification bias, and remaining bias was computationally removed after sequencing. The published analysis was carried out like this. Repertoire diversity was quantified as the Shannon entropy index using custom Python scripts. The unsorted, CD4+ and CD8+ repertoires were each analyzed separately, with the exception of combined analyses, where CD4+ and CD8+ sequences were merged in silico. Clonal expansion was defined as a frequency increase of at least 2-fold after treatment compared with C1D1, and clones undetected at baseline were assigned a pseudocount of 0.5. Clones with 0 or 1 copy at C1D1 were classified as singleton clones, and clones with 2 or more copies were classified as non-singleton clones. Clones expanded in unsorted samples were annotated as CD4+, CD8+ or unknown by matching protein sequences in sorted samples from the same patient. Wilcoxon tests on paired samples were used to test changes in diversity from C1D1 to C4D1. TCRdb stores this immuneACCESS table with in-frame sequences only. Part of the clones is absent; in the studies checked, under half of the shortfall reflects unresolved V genes, and no reason is known for the rest. The DNA gave D and trimming, while V, J and clone size come from that table. The sample yields over 35,000 clones; 75% to 85% were counted once. The ten top clones hold over 9.5% of the sample.

As regards this clone: The antigen it binds to is not known. Base qualities are not at hand, and no much larger clone is one base apart.

This specimen's time point label, interpreted: cycle 1 day 1 (C1D1), immediately before nivolumab initiation. Relapse after autologous stem cell transplantation had occurred in all trial patients, and cohorts A, B and C were distinguished by prior brentuximab vedotin exposure. The trial cohort comprised some 60 patients with relapsed/refractory classical Hodgkin lymphoma whose best overall responses were complete response, partial response or progressive disease. Trial patients were treated with single-agent nivolumab in the multi-cohort phase II CheckMate 205 trial. An independent review committee assessed best overall response by applying the 2007 International Working Group response criteria. Trial PBMCs were collected just before the start of nivolumab (C1D1) and during therapy at cycle 2 day 1 and cycle 4 day 1. Peripheral blood was collected in 8 mL Vacutainer Cell Preparation Tubes, from which PBMCs were isolated by centrifugation and then cryopreserved.

From cysteine to phenylalanine, the CDR3 is 14 amino acids long. Only the CDR3 part of the read is kept: 42 bases, read in frame from the first base. A distance of 8 bases separates the germline ends of V and J, which lose 3 bases and 0 bases respectively. According to the germline V gene, CDR1 reads SGDLS and CDR2 reads YYNGEE. The chain couples TRBV9 to TRBJ2-3; no D gene call is confident. Sequenced material: peripheral blood mononuclear cells (PBMCs), taken at baseline. This clonotype was obtained from a human donor with classical Hodgkin lymphoma. Read as DNA, the sequence is TGTGCCAGCAGCGACGTTGCTAGCACAGATACGCAGTATTTT. It translates to CASSDVASTDTQYF.